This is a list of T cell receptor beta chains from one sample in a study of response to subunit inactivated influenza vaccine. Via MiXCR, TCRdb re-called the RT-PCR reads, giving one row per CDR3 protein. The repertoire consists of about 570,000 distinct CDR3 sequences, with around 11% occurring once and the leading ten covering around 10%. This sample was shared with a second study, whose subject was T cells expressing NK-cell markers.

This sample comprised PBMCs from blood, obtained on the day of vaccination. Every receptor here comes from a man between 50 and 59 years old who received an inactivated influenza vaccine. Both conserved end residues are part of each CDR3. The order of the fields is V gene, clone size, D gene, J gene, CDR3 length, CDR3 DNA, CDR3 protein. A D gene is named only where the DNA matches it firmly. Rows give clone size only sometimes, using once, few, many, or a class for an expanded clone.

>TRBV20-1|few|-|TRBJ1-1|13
TGCAGTGCTAGCAGGAAGATGAACACTGAAGCTTTCTTT
CSASRKMNTEAFF
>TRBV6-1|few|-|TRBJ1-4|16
TGTGCCAGCAGTAAACTACCGGGACACGGAAGTGAAAAACTGTTTTTT
CASSKLPGHGSEKLFF
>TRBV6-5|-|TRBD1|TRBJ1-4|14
TGTGCCAGCAGTTCAGGGGGCGCGGATGAAAAACTGTTTTTT
CASSSGGADEKLFF
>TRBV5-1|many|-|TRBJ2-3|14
TGCGCCAGCAGAGTGGGGTCCGCACGGGATACGCAGTATTTT
CASRVGSARDTQYF
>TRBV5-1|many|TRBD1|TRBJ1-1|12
TGCGCCAGCAGCGGGGACAGTCCGATCCCTTTCTTT
CASSGDSPIPFF
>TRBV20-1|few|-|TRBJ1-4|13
TGCAGTGCAGTACAGGTTATGGGTGAAAAACTGTTTTTT
CSAVQVMGEKLFF
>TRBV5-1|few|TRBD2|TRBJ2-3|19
TGCGCCAGCAGCTCGCCCGCCGGGACTAGCTCTGCTAGCACAGATACGCAGTATTTT
CASSSPAGTSSASTDTQYF
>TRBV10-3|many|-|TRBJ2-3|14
TGTGCCATCAGTGACTTCCTCGGCACAGATACGCAGTATTTT
CAISDFLGTDTQYF
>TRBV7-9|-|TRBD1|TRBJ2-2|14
TGTGCCAGAGACAGGGGATCGCCAACCGGGGAGCTGTTTTTT
CARDRGSPTGELFF
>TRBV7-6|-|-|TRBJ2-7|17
TGTGCCAGCAGCTTCAGCCTGGGACGTAGTCGAGTTTACGAGCAGTACTTC
CASSFSLGRSRVYEQYF
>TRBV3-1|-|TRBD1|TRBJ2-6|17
TGTGCCAGCAGCCATGGACAGGCTGACTCTGGGGCCAACGTCCTGACTTTC
CASSHGQADSGANVLTF
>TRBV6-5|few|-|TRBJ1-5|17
TGTGCCAGCAGTTACTCGACGAGGGGTTATAGCAATCAGCCCCAGCATTTT
CASSYSTRGYSNQPQHF
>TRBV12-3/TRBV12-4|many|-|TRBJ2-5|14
TGTGCCAGCAGTTGGACACTAGGGGGGGAGACCCAGTACTTC
CASSWTLGGETQYF
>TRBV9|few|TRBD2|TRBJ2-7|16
TGTGCCAGCAGCGTAGGTGGTAGCGGGAGTCCCTACGAGCAGTACTTC
CASSVGGSGSPYEQYF
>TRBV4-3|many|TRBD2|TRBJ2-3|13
TGCGCCAGCAGCCAGGGGGGAGGGGATACGCAGTATTTT
CASSQGGGDTQYF
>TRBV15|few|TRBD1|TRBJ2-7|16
TGTGCCACCAGCAGCACATCGGGGACAGCAGCCTACGAGCAGTACTTC
CATSSTSGTAAYEQYF
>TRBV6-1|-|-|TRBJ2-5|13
TGTGCCAGCAGTATCGGCAGGGTGGAGACCCAGTACTTC
CASSIGRVETQYF
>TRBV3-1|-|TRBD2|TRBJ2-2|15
TGTGCCAGCAGCCAGACAAGCGGGGCGACCGGGGAGCTGTTTTTT
CASSQTSGATGELFF
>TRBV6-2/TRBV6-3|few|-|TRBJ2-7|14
TGTGCCAGCAGTTACTCCCGGGTATTATACGAGCAGTACTTC
CASSYSRVLYEQYF
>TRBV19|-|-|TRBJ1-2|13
TGTGCCAGTAGCCCGCAGGGGTTTTATGGCTACACCTTC
CASSPQGFYGYTF
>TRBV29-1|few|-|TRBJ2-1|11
TGCAGCGTCACAGCCTACAATGAGCAGTTCTTC
CSVTAYNEQFF
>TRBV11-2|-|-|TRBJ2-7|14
TGTGCCAGCAGGACCATACAGGGCCCCTACGAGCAGTACTTC
CASRTIQGPYEQYF
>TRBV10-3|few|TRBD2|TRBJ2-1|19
TGTGCCATTACATCGGGACTAGCGGGACGGAGGAGCTCCTACAATGAGCAGTTCTTC
CAITSGLAGRRSSYNEQFF
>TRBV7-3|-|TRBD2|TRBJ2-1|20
TGTGCCAGCAGCTTACAGGTTAGCGGGAGGCGCTTAAGCTCCTACAATGAGCAGTTCTTC
CASSLQVSGRRLSSYNEQFF
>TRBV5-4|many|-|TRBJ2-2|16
TGTGCCAGCAGCTTGGATGGCAGGGGGAACACCGGGGAGCTGTTTTTT
CASSLDGRGNTGELFF
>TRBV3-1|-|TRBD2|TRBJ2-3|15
TGTGCCAGCAGCCCGACCGGGACTAGGACAGATACGCAGTATTTT
CASSPTGTRTDTQYF
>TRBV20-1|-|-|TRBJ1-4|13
TGCAGTGCTAGGAGGCCAGTTAATGAAAAACTGTTTTTT
CSARRPVNEKLFF
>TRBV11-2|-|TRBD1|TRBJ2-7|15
TGTGCCAGCAGCTTAGAAATTCAGGGGGCCTACGAGCAGTACTTC
CASSLEIQGAYEQYF
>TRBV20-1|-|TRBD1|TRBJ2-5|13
TGCAGTGCTAGATACAGGGGTGAAGAGACCCAGTACTTC
CSARYRGEETQYF
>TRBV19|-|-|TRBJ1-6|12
TGTGCCAGTAGTAAGGTCAGAAGACCCCTCCACTTT
CASSKVRRPLHF
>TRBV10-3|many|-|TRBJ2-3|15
TGTGCCATTCAGGGGCGGCCCACTAGCACAGATACGCAGTATTTT
CAIQGRPTSTDTQYF
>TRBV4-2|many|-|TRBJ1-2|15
TGTGCCAGCAGCCGCCCAACAGGAGCCCTTTGGGGCTACACCTTC
CASSRPTGALWGYTF
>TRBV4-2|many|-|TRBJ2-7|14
TGTGCCAGCAGCCAAGACAGTATCTCCTACGAGCAGTACTTC
CASSQDSISYEQYF
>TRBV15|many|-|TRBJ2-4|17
TGTGCCACCAGCAGAGGACTGACCCCCGGAGGAAAAAACATTCAGTACTTC
CATSRGLTPGGKNIQYF
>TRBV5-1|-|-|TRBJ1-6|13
TGCGCCAGCAGCCCAACTGTGGATTCACCCCTCCACTTT
CASSPTVDSPLHF
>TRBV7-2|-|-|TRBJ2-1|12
TGTGCCAGCAACTTACAACCTCGAGAGCAGTTCTTC
CASNLQPREQFF
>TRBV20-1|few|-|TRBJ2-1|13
TGCAGTGCTATACCCGGAACCTACAATGAGCAGTTCTTC
CSAIPGTYNEQFF
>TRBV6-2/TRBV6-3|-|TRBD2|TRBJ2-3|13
TGTGCCAGCAGTTACGCTAGCGGGAGCGCGCAGTATTTT
CASSYASGSAQYF
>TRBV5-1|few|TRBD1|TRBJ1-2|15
TGCGCCAGCAGCTTGGGGGGACAGAACAACTATGGCTACACCTTC
CASSLGGQNNYGYTF
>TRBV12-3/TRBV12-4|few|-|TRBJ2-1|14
TGTGCCAGCAGTTTATTGGCCAGACGGAATGAGCAGTTCTTC
CASSLLARRNEQFF
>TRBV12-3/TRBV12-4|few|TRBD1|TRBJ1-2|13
TGTGCCAGCAGTTCGACAGGGTTGCCGGGCTACACCTTC
CASSSTGLPGYTF
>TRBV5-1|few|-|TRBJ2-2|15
TGCGCCAGCAGCAGCGGACCGGGCTTCACCGGGGAGCTGTTTTTT
CASSSGPGFTGELFF
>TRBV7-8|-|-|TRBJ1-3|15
TGTGCCAGCAGCTTAGCGGGACGATTTGGAAACACCATATATTTT
CASSLAGRFGNTIYF
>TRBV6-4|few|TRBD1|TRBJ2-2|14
TGTGCCAGCTCGGGACAGGCGGGCACCGGGGAGCTGTTTTTT
CASSGQAGTGELFF
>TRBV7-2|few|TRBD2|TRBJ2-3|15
TGTGCCAGCAGCTTTATCAGCGGGAGGTCAGATACGCAGTATTTT
CASSFISGRSDTQYF
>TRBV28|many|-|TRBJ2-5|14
TGTGCCAGCAGCACGGGTCAGCTGAAAGAGACCCAGTACTTC
CASSTGQLKETQYF
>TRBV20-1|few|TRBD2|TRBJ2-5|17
TGCAGTGCTAGTAACCCTGGACTAGCGGCATATGGAGAGACCCAGTACTTC
CSASNPGLAAYGETQYF
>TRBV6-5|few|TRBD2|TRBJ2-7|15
TGTGCCAGCAGTTTAGGCGGGAGGGGGTCCTACGAGCAGTACTTC
CASSLGGRGSYEQYF
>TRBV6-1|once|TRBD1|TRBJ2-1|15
TGTGCCAGCAGCCAGGACAGGGCGGCCTACAATGAGCAGTTCTTC
CASSQDRAAYNEQFF
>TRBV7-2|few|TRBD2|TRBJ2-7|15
TGTGCCAGCAGCTTGAGTGACGGGGGGATCTACGAGCAGTACTTC
CASSLSDGGIYEQYF
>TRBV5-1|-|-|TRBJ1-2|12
TGCGCCAGCAGCCCGGGGGCAGGGTCCTACACCTTC
CASSPGAGSYTF
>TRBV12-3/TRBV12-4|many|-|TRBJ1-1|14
TGTGCCAGCAGTTCGCGGGGTATGAACACTGAAGCTTTCTTT
CASSSRGMNTEAFF
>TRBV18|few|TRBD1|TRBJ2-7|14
TGTGCCAGCTCACCGGGGACAGGGGGGACCGAGCAGTACTTC
CASSPGTGGTEQYF
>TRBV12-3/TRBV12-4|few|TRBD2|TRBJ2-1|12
TGTGCCACCTATCGGGGGGACGGTGAGCAGTTCTTC
CATYRGDGEQFF
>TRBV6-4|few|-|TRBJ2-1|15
TGTGCCAGCAGTGACTCCTTGTCGGGGTACAATGAGCAGTTCTTC
CASSDSLSGYNEQFF
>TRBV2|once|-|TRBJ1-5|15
TGTGCCAGCAGTGAGAGTTCCGGGGCGAATCAGCCCCAGCATTTT
CASSESSGANQPQHF
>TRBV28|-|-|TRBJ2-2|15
TGTGCCAGCAGTTTGTTCGGGGAGAACACCGGGGAGCTGTTTTTT
CASSLFGENTGELFF